This T cell receptor beta chain was identified in a study of Ad26.COV2.S vaccination and SARS-CoV-2 variants. Study-level information: A participant enrolled in the COV1001 Ad26.COV2.S trial arm provided the sample. Notes on the study in general: Possible underestimation of total T cell responses by the TCR breadth and depth analyses was noted. Vaccinated and placebo-treated recipients had similar non-spike TCR breadth.

Sample treatment: some 20 received Ad26.COV2.S at low or high dose, single or two shots; roughly five received placebo; per-sample allocation not given. Sampling occurred on day 63 after the first vaccine or placebo injection. Generated by immunoSEQ multiplex PCR, the TCRdb table keeps only in-frame clones and is missing some. The data contain approximately 400,000 clones, roughly four fifths of them singletons. A word on this clone: As yet, its antigen is unknown.

The CDR3 is 16 amino acids. In germline, CDR1 is SGHNT, CDR2 YYREEE (reference sequence). Trimming took 4 bases from V and 0 from J, leaving 11 bases between them. The source is a person aged 18-65 years who received the Ad26.COV2.S COVID-19 vaccine or a placebo. The genes are TRBV5-4 and TRBJ1-6, with D perhaps matching TRBD1 (6 bases). The material was peripheral blood, obtained in a trial of Ad26.COV2.S vaccine versus placebo. The CDR3 spells CASSPTGLSYNSPLHF. The CDR3 region has the DNA TGTGCCAGCAGCCCGACAGGCCTCTCCTATAATTCACCCCTCCACTTT.